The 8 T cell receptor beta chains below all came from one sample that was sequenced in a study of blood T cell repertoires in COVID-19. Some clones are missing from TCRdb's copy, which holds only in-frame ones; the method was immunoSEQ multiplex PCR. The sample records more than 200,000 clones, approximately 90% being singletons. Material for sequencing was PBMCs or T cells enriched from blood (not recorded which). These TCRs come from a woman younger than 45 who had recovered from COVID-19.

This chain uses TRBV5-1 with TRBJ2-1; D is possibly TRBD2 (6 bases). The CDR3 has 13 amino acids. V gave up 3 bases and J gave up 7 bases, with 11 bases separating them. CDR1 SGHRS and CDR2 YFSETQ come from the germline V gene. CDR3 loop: CASSSQGGNEQFF. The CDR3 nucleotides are TGCGCCAGCAGCTCGCAGGGAGGAAATGAGCAGTTCTTC.

CDR3 sequence: CASSFSTGGTEAFF. The CDR3 nucleotides read TGTGCCAGCAGTTTTAGTACAGGGGGCACTGAAGCTTTCTTT. The chain couples TRBV27 to TRBJ1-1, with TRBD1 identical over 8 bases. The CDR3 totals 14 residues. The J segment lost 4 bases and the V segment lost 3 bases, leaving 4 bases of the junction unmatched. CDR1 is MNHEY, CDR2 SMNVEV, per germline (reference sequence).

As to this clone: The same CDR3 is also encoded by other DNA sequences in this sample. CDR3 sequence (DNA): TGCAGCGTTGAACCGACAGGACACAATGAGCAGTTCTTC. It yields the protein CSVEPTGHNEQFF. This chain joins TRBV29-1 and TRBJ2-1; maybe TRBD1 (6 bases). Germline-derived CDR1 and CDR2 are SQVTM and ANQGSEA. V was cut by 2 bases and J by 5 bases, with 10 bases left in between. This CDR3 is 13 amino acids long.

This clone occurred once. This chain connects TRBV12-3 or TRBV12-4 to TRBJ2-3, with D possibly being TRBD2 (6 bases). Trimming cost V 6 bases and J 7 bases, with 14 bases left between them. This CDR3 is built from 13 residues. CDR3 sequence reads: CASSLDGGHTQYF. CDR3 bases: TGTGCCAGCAGCCTGGACGGGGGACATACGCAGTATTTT.

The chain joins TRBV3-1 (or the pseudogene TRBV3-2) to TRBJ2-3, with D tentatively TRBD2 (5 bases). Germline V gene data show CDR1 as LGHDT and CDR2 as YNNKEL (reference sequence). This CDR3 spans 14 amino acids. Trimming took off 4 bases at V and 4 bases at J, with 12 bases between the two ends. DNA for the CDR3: TGTGCCAGCAGCCCGCGGGTCGACGCAGATACGCAGTATTTT. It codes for CASSPRVDADTQYF.

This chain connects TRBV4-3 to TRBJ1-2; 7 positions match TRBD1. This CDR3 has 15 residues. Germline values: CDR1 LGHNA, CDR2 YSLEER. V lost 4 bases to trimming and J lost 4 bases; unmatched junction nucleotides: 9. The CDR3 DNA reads TGCGCCAGCAGCCGACACACAGGGGCCGGCTATGGCTACACCTTC. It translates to CASSRHTGAGYGYTF.

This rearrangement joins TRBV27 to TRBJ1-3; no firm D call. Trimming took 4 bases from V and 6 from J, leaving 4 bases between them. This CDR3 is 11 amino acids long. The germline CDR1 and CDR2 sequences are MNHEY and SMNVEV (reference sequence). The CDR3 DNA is TGTGCCAGCAGTTGGCAAAACACCATATATTTT. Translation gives CASSWQNTIYF.

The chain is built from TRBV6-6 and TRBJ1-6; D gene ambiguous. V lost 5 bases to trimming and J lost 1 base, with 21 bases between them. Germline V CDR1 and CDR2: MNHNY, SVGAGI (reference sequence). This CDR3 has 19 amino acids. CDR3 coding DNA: TGTGCCAGCAGTCCGGGCCTCCGGGGAACGGAGTCCTATAATTCACCCCTCCACTTT. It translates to CASSPGLRGTESYNSPLHF.